These 17 T cell receptor beta chains were all obtained from the same sample, sequenced in a study of T cell responses to AZD1222 COVID-19 vaccine. Assay used: immunoSEQ multiplex PCR; TCRdb lists only in-frame clones, some missing. Of 80,000 to 100,000 clones in the sample, roughly 90% were seen once. The sequencing here drew on peripheral blood, taken on day 0 of AZD1222 vaccination. The receptors shown here come from an adult in good health.

The chain couples TRBV7-9 to TRBJ2-1; TRBD1 matches at 7 bases. The CDR3 is made up of 15 amino acids. The V gene's germline CDR1 is SEHNR and CDR2 FQNEAQ (reference sequence). Unmatched junction bases numbered 6, after V lost 4 bases and J lost 3 bases. The DNA of the CDR3 is TGTGCCAGCAGCTCTACCACAGGGGACTACAATGAGCAGTTCTTC. Protein product: CASSSTTGDYNEQFF.

The gene calls are TRBV9 and TRBJ1-5; D is uncertain. CDR1 and CDR2 from the germline V gene are SGDLS and YYNGEE. The V end lost 2 bases, the J end lost 3 bases, and 12 bases lay between the germline ends. There are 15 residues in the CDR3. Here the CDR3 DNA reads TGTGCCAGCAGCGTGACGGACGGACCCAATCAGCCCCAGCATTTT. Protein: CASSVTDGPNQPQHF.

The chain links TRBV15 to TRBJ1-1, with D uncertain. Germline V CDR1 and CDR2: LNHNV, YYDKDF (reference sequence). This CDR3 is 16 amino acids long. V lost 0 bases, J lost 1 base, and 12 bases lay in between. CDR3 protein: CATSRDLGTSNTEAFF. The CDR3 bases are TGTGCCACCAGCAGAGATCTGGGCACTTCGAACACTGAAGCTTTCTTT.

V gene TRBV12-3 or TRBV12-4 combines with J gene TRBJ2-7; 8 bases are shared with TRBD1. The ends lost 6 bases at V and 2 bases at J; junction bases unmatched: 0. This CDR3 has 12 amino acids. CDR3 protein: CASRQGAYEQYF. The CDR3 DNA follows: TGTGCCAGCAGACAGGGGGCCTACGAGCAGTACTTC.

This clone was observed once. The chain carries TRBV6-6 and TRBJ2-4; D unclear. CDR3 length: 12 residues. The V and J ends lost 5 bases and 4 bases respectively, with 6 bases between them. Germline CDR1 MNHNY, CDR2 SVGAGI (reference sequence). The CDR3 sequence is CASSRPKNIQYF. The CDR3 nucleotides read TGTGCCAGCAGTAGGCCAAAAAACATTCAGTACTTC.

The chain employs TRBV25-1 and TRBJ1-2, with TRBD1 as a possible D gene (5 bases). Germline lookup yields CDR1 MGHDK and CDR2 SYGVNS. The CDR3 extends over 16 amino acids. V was cut by 3 bases and J by 7 bases, with 21 bases left in between. This CDR3 reads CASSDRREGTLRGYTF. For the CDR3, the DNA is TGTGCCAGCAGTGACCGGAGAGAGGGGACTTTGCGTGGCTACACCTTC.

V usage is TRBV5-6 and J usage is TRBJ1-2; maybe TRBD1 (6 bases). The CDR3 covers 14 residues. Germline loops: CDR1 SGHDT, CDR2 YYEEEE. Trimming stripped 6 bases from V and 4 bases from J, with 16 bases between. The CDR3 spells CASNQRRGTYGYTF. The CDR3 coding sequence is TGTGCCAGCAACCAAAGGAGGGGGACCTATGGCTACACCTTC.

The V call is TRBV7-2, the J call TRBJ2-3, with 10 nucleotides matching TRBD2. Germline-derived CDR1 and CDR2 are SGHTA and FQGNSA. V was pared by 3 bases and J by 1 base, with 7 bases of the junction left unmatched. The CDR3 length is 17 residues. The CDR3 DNA sequence: TGTGCCAGCAGCTTCCTTCCAGCGGGGGGGCGCACAGATACGCAGTATTTT. It encodes CASSFLPAGGRTDTQYF.

The chain has TRBV7-3 and TRBJ2-1, with a weak D call TRBD1 (6 bases). The V and J ends lost 3 bases and 0 bases respectively, with 9 bases between them. The CDR3 runs to 15 residues. Germline-derived CDR1 and CDR2 are SGHTA and FQGTGA. The CDR3, as DNA: TGTGCCAGCAGCTTTCAACAGGGCTCCTACAATGAGCAGTTCTTC. Amino acids: CASSFQQGSYNEQFF.

This chain uses TRBV10-3 with TRBJ1-5; possibly TRBD1 for D (5 bases). The CDR3 has 14 residues. Germline loops: CDR1 ENHRY, CDR2 SYGVKD. Trimming shortened V by 0 bases and J by 3 bases, and 6 bases separated the two germline ends. The CDR3 loop is CAISESGDNQPQHF. CDR3 sequence (DNA): TGTGCCATCAGTGAGTCAGGGGACAATCAGCCCCAGCATTTT.

This chain links TRBV7-2 with TRBJ2-7; D might be TRBD1 (5 bases). The V gene lost 4 bases and the J gene lost 1 base, with 11 bases spanning the gap. Germline CDR1 SGHTA, CDR2 FQGNSA. The CDR3 extends over 14 amino acids. The CDR3 DNA is TGTGCCAGCAGCTGGGGCAGCTTTTCCTACGAGCAGTACTTC. As protein: CASSWGSFSYEQYF. The full variable domain, in which reference TRBV7-2 and TRBJ2-7 provide the parts outside the CDR3, is GAGVSQSPSNKVTEKGKDVELRCDPISGHTALYWYRQSLGQGLEFLIYFQGNSAPDKSGLPSDRFSAERTGGSVSTLTIQRTQQEDSAVYLCASSWGSFSYEQYFGPGTRLTVT.

The chain recombines TRBV7-3 with TRBJ1-5; no definite D call. The V gene's germline CDR1 is SGHTA and CDR2 FQGTGA. The CDR3 runs to 15 residues. V was shortened by 5 bases and J by 0 bases, with 11 bases between the two germline ends. CDR3 sequence reads: CASSVDGYSNQPQHF. In nucleotides, the CDR3 is TGTGCCAGCAGCGTCGACGGTTATAGCAATCAGCCCCAGCATTTT.

The chain is built from TRBV9 and TRBJ1-4; the D gene is possibly TRBD1 (5 bases). The CDR3 loop spans 13 amino acids. The V and J ends lost 5 bases and 7 bases respectively, with 12 bases between them. Germline values: CDR1 SGDLS, CDR2 YYNGEE. This CDR3 is CASRSPGGEKLFF. The CDR3 DNA is TGTGCCAGCAGATCCCCCGGGGGTGAAAAACTGTTTTTT.

The chain recombines TRBV6-2 or TRBV6-3 with TRBJ1-4; D perhaps matches TRBD1 (5 bases). CDR1 is MNHEY, CDR2 SVGEGT, per germline. This CDR3 has 15 residues. V was cut by 4 bases and J by 6 bases, with 15 bases left in between. The CDR3: CASSSLGGYDEKLFF. The CDR3 DNA sequence: TGTGCCAGCAGTTCGCTCGGGGGGTACGATGAAAAACTGTTTTTT.

This clone was counted a single time. The chain has TRBV30 and TRBJ1-5, with 7 bases fitting TRBD1. This CDR3 has 14 residues. The V gene end was trimmed by 4 bases and the J gene end by 9 bases; junction bases not matched to a gene: 12. In germline, CDR1 is GTSNPN, CDR2 SVGIG (reference sequence). This CDR3 reads CAWTETGESWPQHF. The DNA for the CDR3 is TGTGCCTGGACCGAAACAGGGGAAAGTTGGCCCCAGCATTTT.

The chain links TRBV10-3 to TRBJ2-2; possible D gene TRBD2, 5 bases. The CDR3 loop spans 15 amino acids. Germline V gene data show CDR1 as ENHRY and CDR2 as SYGVKD. Trimming removed 0 bases from V and 6 bases from J, with 11 bases in between. The DNA of the CDR3 is TGTGCCATCAGTGAGTCGGAGGAAGGCGCCGGGGAGCTGTTTTTT. This codes for CAISESEEGAGELFF.

The V and J genes are TRBV9 and TRBJ2-1, with 7 bases lining up with TRBD2. The V and J ends lost 0 bases and 6 bases, in that order; junction bases with no gene match: 15. The V gene's germline CDR1 is SGDLS and CDR2 YYNGEE. The CDR3 spans 18 residues. The CDR3 nucleotides are TGTGCCAGCAGCGTAGCCCCCCGGAGACTAGCCGGGCGCAATGAGCAGTTCTTC. As protein: CASSVAPRRLAGRNEQFF.